Included here is one TCR beta chain sequence, with context. Its antigen is currently unknown. Profiling relied on immunoSEQ multiplex PCR, and the TCRdb table lists in-frame clones only, not all of them. The repertoire includes around 18,000 clones, around 84% of them detected once, and more than 20% sits in the top ten. This sample was taken from a study of lymphopenia after photon versus proton radiotherapy. Whole-study results and caveats: Under photons, naive T cells and diversity fell while effector/memory populations rose.

Germline-derived CDR1 and CDR2 are SGHTA and FQGTGA. V was clipped by 1 base and J by 0 bases, with 5 bases between them. The CDR3 is 14 amino acids. The source was peripheral blood, collected from a patient treated with proton-based radiotherapy. The TCR sequence derives from a man aged 65-85 years with pancreatic cancer. V is TRBV7-3 and J is TRBJ2-3; D is ambiguous. The CDR3 region is CASSLRSSTDTQYF. CDR3 in DNA: TGTGCCAGCAGCTTAAGGAGTAGCACAGATACGCAGTATTTT.